This TCR beta chain emerged from a study of identical twins. This clonotype was found a few times. CDR1 is LNHNV and CDR2 is YYDKDF in the germline V gene (reference sequence). The CDR3 length is 14 residues. V was cut by 1 base and J by 3 bases, with 9 bases left in between. TCRdb re-called the 5' RACE reads through MiXCR, storing one row per CDR3 protein. The sample contains 400,000 to 500,000 distinct CDR3 sequences, approximately 18% of which appear only once. V is TRBV15 and J is TRBJ1-1, with TRBD1 as a possible D gene (5 bases). The TCR comes from a man over 45 in good health. Sequences were obtained from naive T cells sorted from blood. The CDR3 reads CATSRARVDTEAFF. CDR3 coding DNA: TGTGCCACCAGCAGAGCCAGGGTGGACACTGAAGCTTTCTTT.